Listed below are T cell receptor beta chains from one sample, sequenced in a study of blood T cell repertoires in COVID-19. The data were produced by immunoSEQ multiplex PCR, yet TCRdb's version contains in-frame clones alone and is incomplete. The sample lists about 300,000 clones; 89% were seen once. Specimen: peripheral blood. The receptors derive from a man aged 18 to 30 who had recovered from COVID-19. CDR3s include the opening cysteine and the closing phenylalanine or tryptophan. A D gene is named only where the DNA matches it firmly. Rows give clone size only sometimes, using once, few, many, or a class for an expanded clone.

V	size	D	J	CDR3	DNA
TRBV7-6	NA	TRBD2	TRBJ2-7	CASSLTSGSYEQYF	TGTGCCAGCAGCTTGACTAGCGGGAGCTACGAGCAGTACTTC
TRBV6-5	NA	TRBD2	TRBJ2-3	CASSSSSGGALDTQYF	TGTGCCAGCAGTTCTTCTAGCGGGGGGGCCCTAGATACGCAGTATTTT
TRBV4-3	NA	NA	TRBJ2-1	CASSQAKAGGHEQFF	TGCGCCAGCAGCCAAGCTAAAGCTGGGGGCCATGAGCAGTTCTTC
TRBV5-8	NA	NA	TRBJ2-1	CASSLATSPGEFF	TGTGCCAGCAGCTTGGCGACTAGTCCGGGGGAGTTCTTC
TRBV10-3	NA	NA	TRBJ2-7	CAISDGTGAYEQYF	TGTGCCATCAGTGACGGGACTGGGGCCTACGAGCAGTACTTC
TRBV6-5	NA	NA	TRBJ1-1	CASSYSPGETEAFF	TGTGCCAGCAGTTACTCTCCAGGGGAAACTGAAGCTTTCTTT
TRBV18	NA	TRBD1	TRBJ2-7	CASSPRDSLYEQYF	TGTGCCAGCTCCCCCCGGGACAGCCTCTACGAGCAGTACTTC
TRBV5-4	NA	TRBD2	TRBJ2-3	CASSLPSGGIADTQYF	TGTGCCAGCAGCTTGCCTAGCGGGGGGATTGCAGATACGCAGTATTTT
TRBV6-5	NA	TRBD1	TRBJ2-5	CASSRDRGYQETQYF	TGTGCCAGCAGCCGGGACAGGGGGTACCAAGAGACCCAGTACTTC
TRBV7-9	NA	TRBD1	TRBJ1-3	CASSLKLRGDSGNTIYF	TGTGCCAGCAGCTTAAAGCTCAGGGGGGACTCTGGAAACACCATATATTTT
TRBV9	NA	NA	TRBJ1-5	CASSPGTHQPQHF	TGTGCCAGCAGCCCAGGGACACACCAGCCCCAGCATTTT
TRBV7-2	once	TRBD2	TRBJ2-5	CASSLFGGGWETQYF	TGTGCCAGCAGCTTATTCGGGGGGGGCTGGGAGACCCAGTACTTC
TRBV19	NA	TRBD1	TRBJ2-5	CASSTIGTGGETQYF	TGTGCCAGTAGTACTATTGGGACAGGAGGGGAGACCCAGTACTTC
TRBV27	NA	NA	TRBJ2-2	CASSFHNGQGKAGELFF	TGTGCCAGCAGTTTTCACAATGGTCAGGGGAAGGCCGGGGAGCTGTTTTTT
TRBV18	NA	TRBD2	TRBJ2-1	CASSPPLAGVNEQFF	TGTGCCAGCTCACCCCCCCTAGCGGGAGTTAATGAGCAGTTCTTC